The T cell receptor beta chain described here comes from a study of tumor-infiltrating lymphocytes in oesophageal squamous cell carcinoma. TCRdb re-called the PCR reads with MiXCR, one entry per CDR3 protein. The sample lists around 13,000 distinct CDR3 sequences, around half seen once, with roughly 27% in the top ten. Germline V gene data show CDR1 as SGHVS and CDR2 as FQNEAQ. The CDR3 consists of 15 residues. The V call is TRBV7-8, the J call TRBJ1-1; D is possibly TRBD2 (7 bases). The J call may not be correct, given that the DNA end is closer to TRBJ2-2. The sequenced sample consisted of esophageal tumor tissue. The TCR originated in a female donor with esophageal squamous cell carcinoma. CDR3 in amino acids: CASSGRGGGTGELFF. The CDR3 DNA follows: TGTGCCAGCAGCGGAAGGGGGGGCGGAACCGGGGAGCTGTTTTTT.